This TCR beta chain was found in a study of blood T cells in healthy people across ages (dated by TCRdb to the mid-2010s). General notes on the study: In model experiments, roughly one uniquely barcoded TCR beta cDNA molecule per two T cells was captured by template switching. Age-related changes in TCR beta repertoire diversity were measured in the study by deep sequencing normalized with unique cDNA molecular identifiers. The donors were divided into four age groups: young (average roughly 17 years), middle-aged (around 37), aged (62) and long-lived (82). Donors of different ages were randomly distributed across sequencing lanes to avoid experimental bias. Two additional independent replicas of 1 million unique cDNA reads from the same blood draw were analyzed for two donors (one aged 18 to 30 and one aged 80 or older). The investigation overall reported the following: Observed TCR beta diversity correlated strongly with the percentage of naive T cells measured by flow cytometry. Estimates of total diversity based on one million sequenced T cells were regarded as lower bounds and as underestimates. Compared with the aged group, the long-lived group had more naive CD4+ T cells, fewer expanded clones and increased TCR diversity, suggesting age selection. Bulk unsorted PBMC profiling prevented conclusive comparison of naive and antigen-experienced compartments. Observed TCR beta diversity per million T cells fell roughly linearly with age, and a significant reduction was already apparent by age around 40. Because the CMV infection status of the donors was unknown, age-related changes in expanded clonotypes may potentially have been confounded.

The donors were 40 or so Caucasian individuals from Russia, aged roughly 6 to 95 years, who were systemically healthy. Each donor gave approximately 9.4 milliliters of peripheral blood, drawn into EDTA-treated Vacutainer tubes. Ficoll-Paque density-gradient centrifugation was used to isolate PBMCs, with at least 7 million per sample. Total RNA was extracted from PBMCs with Trizol reagent, with at least 6 micrograms obtained per sample. For every donor, an aliquot of PBMCs went through flow cytometry to measure the percentages of naive CD45RAhigh/CD27high T cells. Based on the germline V gene, the CDR1 and CDR2 sequences are MDHEN and SYDVKM. V sheds 7 bases and J sheds 8 bases, leaving 14 bases between their ends. Its CDR3 holds 13 amino acids, cysteine through phenylalanine. Left in the record is the CDR3 DNA by itself, 39 bases read in frame from the first base. Receptor amplification or capture employed 5' RACE. TCRdb lists the instrument as Illumina HiSeq 2500. A second PCR of 7 to 11 cycles was performed with a sample-barcoded 5' primer and a J-beta primer mix. A unique molecular identifier was introduced onto each TCR beta cDNA molecule by a template-switch 5' adaptor carrying 12 random nucleotides. Each sample yielded at least 3 million CDR3-containing paired-end reads. First-strand cDNA synthesis was performed from all RNA using the Mint cDNA synthesis kit, with priming by a TRBC-specific oligonucleotide. After uracil-DNA glycosylase treatment, a first 18-cycle PCR used universal primers M1SS and BC2_uni_R on all cDNA. The study's own analysis went as follows. Each sample was normalized by randomly selecting 1 million high-quality reads, each carrying a distinct molecular identifier. Reads sharing molecular identifiers were discarded rather than binned into consensus sequences. MiTCR, with a Q25 quality threshold and the strictest error-elimination algorithm, was used for CDR3 identification, clonotype clustering and error correction. A nonparametric unseen species model with Euler transformation was used to estimate a lower bound on total TCR beta diversity. TCRdb reprocessing: public reads trimmed at Q25 with fastp, clones called with MiXCR, in-frame beta chains kept. Duplicate CDR3 protein sequences are folded into a single record with the most common DNA and genes. The V and J calls reflect TCRdb's pipeline rather than the authors' work. This sample comprises hundreds of thousands of distinct CDR3 sequences, 30% to 45% of them detected only once. The ten largest clones represent over 10% of the sample.

This clonotype has only one observation. What this receptor recognizes is not known. No qualities accompany the bases; no much larger clone lies one base away. Resting on one read, the evidence is weak. Here the chain combines TRBV28 and TRBJ1-4, with a weak D call of TRBD1 (6 bases match). This TCR derives from a man aged 18 to 30 in good health. Sequencing was done on a sample of blood. CDR3 protein: CASKGGRREKLFF. The DNA sequence reads TGTGCCAGCAAGGGGGGGCGGCGAGAAAAACTGTTTTTT.